Below, 11 T cell receptor beta chains from the same sample are listed, as sequenced in a study of cytomegalovirus exposure and HLA in healthy donors. The PCR made use of 60 Vbeta and 13 Jbeta primers. Sequenced by immunoSEQ multiplex PCR; TCRdb stores in-frame clones only, minus some. The sample records around 150,000 clones, roughly 73% being singletons. Sequenced material: PBMCs. The receptors originated from a woman in her thirties or forties in good health and CMV-seropositive.

V gene TRBV19 combines with J gene TRBJ1-1; 7 bases map to TRBD1. V lost 3 bases to trimming and J lost 0 bases; unmatched junction nucleotides: 4. This CDR3 has 15 residues. Germline lookup yields CDR1 LNHDA and CDR2 SQIVND (reference sequence). The CDR3 loop is CASSIQTGLNTEAFF. In nucleotides, the CDR3 is TGTGCCAGTAGTATCCAGACAGGGTTGAACACTGAAGCTTTCTTT.

The chain combines TRBV19 with TRBJ2-1; 14 bases are a match to TRBD2. Trimming at V came to 1 base and at J to 8 bases, leaving 10 bases not matched to a gene. CDR3 length: 18 residues. Per the germline V gene, CDR1 is LNHDA and CDR2 is SQIVND (reference sequence). This CDR3 reads CASSIARKTSGRAHEQFF. CDR3 bases: TGTGCCAGTAGTATAGCCCGCAAGACTAGCGGGAGGGCACATGAGCAGTTCTTC.

The rearrangement uses TRBV7-6 and TRBJ2-7, with no clear D. This CDR3 comprises 12 residues. Germline V gene data show CDR1 as SGHVS and CDR2 as FNYEAQ. V was trimmed by 2 bases and J by 5 bases, leaving 7 bases between them. The CDR3 reads CASSLTRNEQYF. The CDR3 DNA reads as TGTGCCAGCAGCTTAACTCGAAACGAGCAGTACTTC.

The chain combines TRBV9 with TRBJ2-5; 10 bases agree with TRBD2. The CDR3 covers 16 residues. Germline loops: CDR1 SGDLS, CDR2 YYNGEE. V trimming: 7 bases; J trimming: 4 bases; junction bases outside the gene matches: 13. The DNA for the CDR3 is TGTGCCAGCTCCTCGGGGGCTAGCGGGAGCGGAGAGACCCAGTACTTC. As protein: CASSSGASGSGETQYF.

This rearrangement joins TRBV7-9 to TRBJ2-7; 7 nucleotides line up with TRBD2. The CDR3 runs 15 residues. Trimming cost V 5 bases and J 2 bases; bases outside gene matches: 9. Germline CDR1 SEHNR, CDR2 FQNEAQ (reference sequence). The CDR3 spells CASSPLSGQTYEQYF. The DNA for the CDR3 is TGTGCCAGCAGCCCCCTTAGCGGGCAAACCTACGAGCAGTACTTC. Complete variable domain (other parts from reference TRBV7-9 and TRBJ2-7): DTGVSQNPRHKITKRGQNVTFRCDPISEHNRLYWYRQTLGQGPEFLTYFQNEAQLEKSRLLSDRFSAERPKGSFSTLEIQRTEQGDSAMYLCASSPLSGQTYEQYFGPGTRLTVT.

V usage is TRBV28 and J usage is TRBJ1-5, with D tentatively TRBD1 (6 bases). This CDR3 has 12 residues. The V gene's germline CDR1 is MDHEN and CDR2 SYDVKM. V lost 4 bases to trimming and J lost 11 bases, with 12 bases between them. The CDR3 sequence: CASSSLDRSQHF. The DNA of the CDR3 is TGTGCCAGCAGTTCCCTAGACAGGTCCCAGCATTTT.

The chain uses TRBV28 and TRBJ1-2, with a possible D match to TRBD1 (6 bases). The germline gives CDR1 MDHEN, CDR2 SYDVKM. Trimming shortened V by 7 bases and J by 4 bases, and 13 bases separated the two germline ends. CDR3 size: 13 residues. The CDR3, as DNA: TGTGCCAGCACAGGGGTTAGATTCTATGGCTACACCTTC. Translated: CASTGVRFYGYTF.

This clone was seen just once. V is TRBV6-6 and J is TRBJ1-2; D gene unclear. Germline lookup yields CDR1 MNHNY and CDR2 SVGAGI (reference sequence). This CDR3 is built from 15 residues. The V end was cut by 6 bases, the J end by 3 bases, with 17 bases between. CDR3 sequence (DNA): TGTGCCAGCAGACAGACCAGCCGACCTGACTATGGCTACACCTTC. Translated, it gives CASRQTSRPDYGYTF.

The chain is built from TRBV28 and TRBJ2-7; 8 positions agree with TRBD2. V shed 5 bases, J shed 7 bases, and the junction held 7 bases outside the gene matches. This CDR3 has 13 amino acids. Germline CDR1 and CDR2: MDHEN and SYDVKM. CDR3 region: CASSPGGTWEQYF. CDR3 nucleotide sequence: TGTGCCAGCAGTCCGGGGGGGACGTGGGAGCAGTACTTC.

V and J are TRBV2 and TRBJ2-2, with TRBD2 matching 8 bases. Losses at the gene ends were 5 bases for V and 3 bases for J; bases not matched to a gene: 5. The germline gives CDR1 SNHLY, CDR2 FYNNEI. The CDR3 has 15 amino acids. The CDR3 here is CASSSRTSHTGELFF. CDR3 nucleotides: TGTGCCAGCAGTTCCAGGACTAGCCACACCGGGGAGCTGTTTTTT.

The chain employs TRBV27 and TRBJ2-7, with D uncertain. This CDR3 contains 14 residues. The ends were cut back, 3 bases at V and 0 bases at J, with 9 bases in the middle. The germline CDR1 and CDR2 sequences are MNHEY and SMNVEV (reference sequence). For the CDR3, the DNA is TGTGCCAGCAGTTTTGGGCCGCCCTCCTACGAGCAGTACTTC. It translates to CASSFGPPSYEQYF.